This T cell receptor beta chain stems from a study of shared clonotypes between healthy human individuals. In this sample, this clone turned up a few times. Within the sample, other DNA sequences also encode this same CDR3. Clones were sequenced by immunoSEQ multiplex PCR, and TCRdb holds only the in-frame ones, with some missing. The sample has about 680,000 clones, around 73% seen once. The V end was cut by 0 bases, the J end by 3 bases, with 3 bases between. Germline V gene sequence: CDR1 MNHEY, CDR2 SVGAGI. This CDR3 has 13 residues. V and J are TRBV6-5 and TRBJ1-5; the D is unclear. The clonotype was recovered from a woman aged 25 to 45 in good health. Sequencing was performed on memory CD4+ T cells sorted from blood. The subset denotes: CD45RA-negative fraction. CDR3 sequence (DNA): TGTGCCAGCAGTTACTCGCCCAATCAGCCCCAGCATTTT. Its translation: CASSYSPNQPQHF.